The clone carrying this T cell receptor (beta chain) showed up just once. Its antigen is unidentified. The repertoire was sequenced with immunoSEQ multiplex PCR; TCRdb's copy has only in-frame clones and lacks some. The repertoire holds some 65,000 clones, with roughly 50% as singletons. The CDR3 runs 14 residues. The V gene end was trimmed by 4 bases and the J gene end by 4 bases; junction bases not matched to a gene: 6. Germline lookup yields CDR1 SGHNT and CDR2 YYREEE (reference sequence). This sample is drawn from a study of cytotoxic CD8 clonotypes in ibrutinib-treated CLL. Study information: Mean productive templates were around 240,000; mean productive rearrangements were fewer than 95,000. Study-level points and caveats: Treatment saw public clonotypes, which were uncommon, either contract or stay stable.

The source was PBMCs, collected after 12 months of ibrutinib treatment. The genes are TRBV5-4 and TRBJ2-5, with TRBD1 matching over 8 bases. This TCR was recovered from a human donor with chronic lymphocytic leukemia. The CDR3: CASSGQGDGETQYF. DNA for the CDR3: TGTGCCAGCAGCGGACAGGGTGATGGAGAGACCCAGTACTTC.